These 23 T cell receptor beta chains share one sample of origin, sequenced in a study of blood T cell repertoires in COVID-19. Assay: immunoSEQ multiplex PCR; the TCRdb copy retains only in-frame clones and omits some. This sample has about 140,000 clones, with roughly four fifths found just once. Sequencing used PBMCs or T cells enriched from blood (not recorded which). The origin of the receptors is a woman aged 50 to 65 with acute COVID-19.

The chain couples TRBV2 to TRBJ2-1, with D possibly matching TRBD1 (5 bases). The CDR3 is 13 amino acids. The ends were cut back, 6 bases at V and 4 bases at J, with 10 bases in the middle. Germline V CDR1 and CDR2: SNHLY, FYNNEI. CDR3 sequence: CASSLDSYNEQFF. CDR3 coding DNA: TGTGCCAGCAGCCTAGACAGTTACAATGAGCAGTTCTTC.

This clone was detected only a few times. The chain has TRBV24-1 and TRBJ2-1; 9 nucleotides agree with TRBD2. The junction had 4 bases not matched to a gene; V was cut back by 10 bases and J by 4 bases. The CDR3 loop spans 13 amino acids. CDR1 is KGHDR and CDR2 is SFDVKD in the germline V gene. The CDR3 loop reads CATVLAGYNEQFF. CDR3 in DNA: TGTGCCACAGTACTAGCGGGTTACAATGAGCAGTTCTTC.

The chain couples TRBV19 to TRBJ2-7, with TRBD2 matching over 9 bases. Losses at the gene ends were 2 bases for V and 2 bases for J; bases not matched to a gene: 4. The germline gives CDR1 LNHDA, CDR2 SQIVND (reference sequence). CDR3 length equals 15 residues. CDR3 region: CASSIKAGGPYEQYF. The CDR3 DNA is TGTGCCAGTAGTATAAAAGCGGGAGGCCCCTACGAGCAGTACTTC.

V and J are TRBV30 and TRBJ2-5; a weak D match, TRBD1 (5 bases). Germline V gene data show CDR1 as GTSNPN and CDR2 as SVGIG (reference sequence). The CDR3 totals 12 residues. V was trimmed by 0 bases and J by 4 bases, leaving 6 bases between them. The CDR3 is CAWSVGVETQYF. The CDR3 DNA sequence: TGTGCCTGGAGTGTAGGGGTAGAGACCCAGTACTTC.

The chain couples TRBV6-1 to TRBJ2-1, with D perhaps TRBD2 (7 bases). The germline CDR1 and CDR2 sequences are MNHNS and SASEGT. The CDR3 runs to 17 residues. V lost 2 bases and J lost 0, with 14 bases in between. In DNA, the CDR3 is TGTGCCAGCAGTGAACTCGGGGGGCCGAGCTCCTACAATGAGCAGTTCTTC. It encodes CASSELGGPSSYNEQFF.

The chain has TRBV11-3 and TRBJ2-2; TRBD1 is a possible D gene (5 bases). Germline assignment: CDR1 SGHNT and CDR2 YENEEA. CDR3 length equals 15 residues. The ends were cut back, 5 bases at V and 3 bases at J, with 13 bases in the middle. CDR3 nucleotide sequence: TGTGCCAGCAGCCCGCCCTGGGGCGACACCGGGGAGCTGTTTTTT. This translates into CASSPPWGDTGELFF.

The chain recombines TRBV4-1 with TRBJ1-1; possible D gene TRBD1, 5 bases. V lost 3 bases to trimming and J lost 5 bases, with 10 bases between them. This CDR3 is built from 13 residues. Looked up from germline, CDR1 is MGHRA and CDR2 is YSYEKL. The CDR3 DNA sequence: TGCGCCAGCAGCCAGGGGGGAATTACTGAAGCTTTCTTT. As protein: CASSQGGITEAFF.

The chain is built from TRBV29-1 and TRBJ1-2; 8 bases fit TRBD1. This CDR3 contains 16 residues. Germline V CDR1 and CDR2: SQVTM, ANQGSEA. V trimming: 4 bases; J trimming: 5 bases; junction bases outside the gene matches: 15. The CDR3 bases are TGCAGCGTTGGGGATCTCAGCGGGACAGGCTTGTATGGCTACACCTTC. It is translated as CSVGDLSGTGLYGYTF.

Details on this clone: One end of the junction fails to match germline, which may point to a read error. The rearrangement uses TRBV7-2 and TRBJ2-1; 10 bases map to TRBD2. CDR3 size: 15 residues. The V gene's germline CDR1 is SGHTA and CDR2 FQGNSA. The CDR3 region has the DNA TGTGCCAGCAACTTAGCGGGAGGAAACTACAATGAGCAGTTCTTC. Translated: CASNLAGGNYNEQFF.

The V call is TRBV30, the J call TRBJ1-1; D is undetermined. The CDR3 loop spans 13 amino acids. V lost 3 bases and J lost 1, with 9 bases in between. The germline CDR1 and CDR2 sequences are GTSNPN and SVGIG (reference sequence). Written as DNA, the CDR3 is TGTGCCTGGAGAACGGGTCCGAACACTGAAGCTTTCTTT. Amino acids: CAWRTGPNTEAFF.

This clone turned up a few times. The chain employs TRBV7-8 and TRBJ1-2; 10 bases map to TRBD1. The CDR3 has 15 amino acids. Germline V gene sequence: CDR1 SGHVS, CDR2 FQNEAQ. Trimming cost V 1 base and J 3 bases; bases outside gene matches: 2. CDR3 coding DNA: TGTGCCAGCAGCTTAGGACAGGGGGCTTACTATGGCTACACCTTC. Its translation: CASSLGQGAYYGYTF.

The V call is TRBV30, the J call TRBJ2-3; 8 nucleotides match TRBD1. Trimming at V came to 2 bases and at J to 3 bases, leaving 10 bases not matched to a gene. The CDR3 spans 16 residues. Per the germline V gene, CDR1 is GTSNPN and CDR2 is SVGIG (reference sequence). The CDR3 loop reads CAWSKRQGMVTDTQYF. The CDR3, as DNA: TGTGCCTGGAGTAAAAGACAGGGGATGGTAACAGATACGCAGTATTTT.

This chain joins TRBV24-1 and TRBJ2-5, with TRBD1 matching over 9 bases. Germline assignment: CDR1 KGHDR and CDR2 SFDVKD. With 3 bases clipped from V and 5 bases from J, the junction kept 6 bases outside the gene matches. CDR3 length: 15 amino acids. DNA of the CDR3: TGTGCCACCAGTGATCCACAGGGGGCGGAGGAGACCCAGTACTTC. It translates to CATSDPQGAEETQYF.

The CDR3 reads CASSSRPLRENTGELFF. The CDR3, as DNA: TGTGCCAGCAGCTCCCGACCCCTACGGGAAAACACCGGGGAGCTGTTTTTT. The chain carries TRBV7-3 and TRBJ2-2, with D maybe TRBD2 (5 bases). V lost 4 bases, J lost 2 bases, and 17 bases lay in between. Germline CDR1 reads SGHTA; CDR2 reads FQGTGA. The CDR3 length is 17 residues.

V gene TRBV19 combines with J gene TRBJ2-7, with 9 bases matching TRBD2. The CDR3 runs to 15 residues. The germline V gene has CDR1 LNHDA and CDR2 SQIVND (reference sequence). V lost 5 bases and J lost 3; bases outside the gene matches: 8. The CDR3 nucleotides read TGTGCCAGTAGTCCCCTTAGCGGGGGATACTACGAGCAGTACTTC. Translation gives CASSPLSGGYYEQYF. Together with reference TRBV19 and TRBJ2-7, the CDR3 gives the full variable domain: DGGITQSPKYLFRKEGQNVTLSCEQNLNHDAMYWYRQDPGQGLRLIYYSQIVNDFQKGDIAEGYSVSREKKESFPLTVTSAQKNPTAFYLCASSPLSGGYYEQYFGPGTRLTVT.

The chain joins TRBV11-1 to TRBJ2-3, with TRBD1 matching 8 bases. Germline V lookup: CDR1 SGHAT, CDR2 FQDESV (reference sequence). The CDR3 spans 15 residues. V dropped 4 bases and J dropped 1; count of bases not matched to a gene: 4. The DNA of the CDR3 is TGTGCCAGCAGCTCAGGGGGCGCCGGCACAGATACGCAGTATTTT. The encoded protein is CASSSGGAGTDTQYF.

V is TRBV7-2 and J is TRBJ1-2; no definite D call. This CDR3 is 15 amino acids long. V dropped 6 bases and J dropped 0 bases, with 14 bases sitting between them. The V gene's germline CDR1 is SGHTA and CDR2 FQGNSA. The CDR3: CASREFTGANYGYTF. The CDR3 DNA is TGTGCCAGCAGGGAATTTACCGGAGCTAACTATGGCTACACCTTC.

This clone has just a few counts. This chain uses TRBV11-2 with TRBJ2-2; no firm D call. Germline V gives CDR1 SGHAT, CDR2 FQNNGV. Trimming cost V 1 base and J 7 bases, with 10 bases left between them. This CDR3 comprises 14 residues. The DNA of the CDR3 is TGTGCCAGCAGCTTAGCGGGTCTGGGCGGGGAGCTGTTTTTT. This gives the protein CASSLAGLGGELFF.

The V gene is TRBV11-3, the J gene TRBJ2-7, with 11 positions matching TRBD2. Per the germline V gene, CDR1 is SGHNT and CDR2 is YENEEA. Losses at the gene ends were 0 bases for V and 0 bases for J; bases not matched to a gene: 7. The CDR3 spans 18 residues. CDR3 region: CASSLDAGTSGYSYEQYF. CDR3 in DNA: TGTGCCAGCAGCTTAGACGCTGGGACTAGCGGATACTCCTACGAGCAGTACTTC.

In this sample, this clone turned up once. The rearrangement links TRBV4-2 to TRBJ1-1; 8 bases are shared with TRBD1. V lost 1 base to trimming and J lost 11 bases; unmatched junction nucleotides: 15. This CDR3 is built from 16 residues. CDR1 is LGHNA and CDR2 is YNFKEQ in the germline V gene. The CDR3 loop reads CASSQGQGPGGGGAFF. The DNA for the CDR3 is TGTGCCAGCAGCCAAGGGCAGGGCCCAGGGGGCGGTGGGGCTTTCTTT.

This clone has a single count. V and J are TRBV4-1 and TRBJ2-3; D unclear. The germline gives CDR1 MGHRA, CDR2 YSYEKL. V lost 4 bases to trimming and J lost 1 base, with 12 bases between them. The length of the CDR3 is 15 residues. The CDR3 loop is CASSLYRSGTDTQYF. The CDR3 coding sequence is TGCGCCAGCAGCCTCTATCGGAGCGGCACAGATACGCAGTATTTT.

This clone showed up just once. This chain links TRBV3-1 (or the pseudogene TRBV3-2) with TRBJ2-7; 11 bases line up with TRBD2. This CDR3 is built from 15 residues. CDR1 is LGHDT, CDR2 YNNKEL, per germline (reference sequence). The V segment lost 4 bases and the J segment 2 bases; nucleotides outside the gene matches: 4. The CDR3 loop reads CASSRLAGNPYEQYF. The CDR3 DNA reads as TGTGCCAGCAGCCGACTAGCGGGAAATCCCTACGAGCAGTACTTC.

The V and J genes are TRBV29-1 and TRBJ1-1, with D perhaps matching TRBD1 (5 bases). Germline-derived CDR1 and CDR2 are SQVTM and ANQGSEA. V was shortened by 4 bases and J by 1 base, with 13 bases between the two germline ends. The CDR3 length is 14 residues. CDR3 nucleotide sequence: TGCAGCGTTGCTAAAACGACAGCGAACACTGAAGCTTTCTTT. Translated: CSVAKTTANTEAFF.